This T cell receptor beta chain was sequenced for a study of blood T cell repertoires in COVID-19. Study context: The United States, Italy and Spain supplied acute and convalescent COVID-19 samples.

CDR3 length: 17 amino acids. Between the trimmed V and J ends, which lost 4 bases and 2 bases, there was a span of 20 bases. Germline V gives CDR1 LGHDT, CDR2 YNNKEL (reference sequence). Profiled with immunoSEQ multiplex PCR; TCRdb holds only in-frame clones, not every one. The table lists 150,000 to 200,000 clones, roughly nine tenths of them singletons, with more than 6.5% in the top ten. The TCR originated in an elderly woman in a cohort sampled during active or convalescent COVID-19. The sample consisted of peripheral blood. The chain joins TRBV3-1 (or the pseudogene TRBV3-2) to TRBJ2-5, with D possibly TRBD2 on 6 matching bases. The CDR3 loop reads CASSRLDLPGTQETQYF. The CDR3 nucleotides read TGTGCCAGCAGCCGCCTAGACCTCCCGGGGACTCAAGAGACCCAGTACTTC.